What follows are 11 T cell receptor beta chains derived from one specimen sequenced in a study of CD4 T cells in relation to SARS-CoV-2 and coronaviruses. Unexposed donor CD4+ T cells date from about 2010-2019, before the COVID-19 pandemic. Sequencing used immunoSEQ multiplex PCR; TCRdb keeps in-frame clones, though not all of them. The sample has 60,000 to 75,000 clones, approximately 95% seen once. Input material: naive CD4+ T cells from PBMCs. Subset of the sample: naive CD4+ T cells isolated by negative enrichment. The receptors shown here come from a human donor in good health.

This clone is a singleton in its sample. The chain uses TRBV28 and TRBJ2-5; the D gene is possibly TRBD1 (5 bases). V was cut by 1 base and J by 1 base, with 10 bases left in between. The CDR3 spans 15 residues. CDR1 is MDHEN, CDR2 SYDVKM, per germline. The CDR3 here is CASSLSGYFQETQYF. DNA for the CDR3: TGTGCCAGCAGTTTATCAGGGTACTTCCAAGAGACCCAGTACTTC. The whole variable domain, filled in from reference TRBV28 and TRBJ2-5, reads DVKVTQSSRYLVKRTGEKVFLECVQDMDHENMFWYRQDPGLGLRLIYFSYDVKMKEKGDIPEGYSVSREKKERFSLILESASTNQTSMYLCASSLSGYFQETQYFGPGTRLLVL.

This sequence joins TRBV19 and TRBJ2-1; perhaps TRBD2 as D (6 bases). The V and J ends lost 6 bases and 5 bases respectively, with 14 bases between them. This CDR3 has 14 residues. Germline V CDR1 and CDR2: LNHDA, SQIVND (reference sequence). In nucleotides, the CDR3 is TGTGCCAGTAGACTAGCCAATCAAGACAATGAGCAGTTCTTC. Translating gives CASRLANQDNEQFF.

The chain is built from TRBV7-8 and TRBJ1-4; tentative D call: TRBD1 (6 bases). V gave up 2 bases and J gave up 5 bases, with 24 bases separating them. CDR3 size: 19 residues. Germline V CDR1 and CDR2: SGHVS, FQNEAQ. The CDR3 bases are TGTGCCAGCAGCTTACTGGTGGAGGACAGAAAAGTCGGAAATGAAAAACTGTTTTTT. Residues: CASSLLVEDRKVGNEKLFF.

The chain has TRBV19 and TRBJ1-1; 9 nucleotides line up with TRBD1. Germline assignment: CDR1 LNHDA and CDR2 SQIVND (reference sequence). The CDR3 runs to 14 residues. The V gene end was trimmed by 9 bases and the J gene end by 7 bases; junction bases not matched to a gene: 12. DNA of the CDR3: TGTGCCAGCTCCGGGACAGGGCGGCCGGATGAAGCTTTCTTT. This gives the protein CASSGTGRPDEAFF. The full variable domain, completed using reference TRBV19 and TRBJ1-1, is DGGITQSPKYLFRKEGQNVTLSCEQNLNHDAMYWYRQDPGQGLRLIYYSQIVNDFQKGDIAEGYSVSREKKESFPLTVTSAQKNPTAFYLCASSGTGRPDEAFFGQGTRLTVV.

This clone was recorded only once. The chain links TRBV9 to TRBJ1-6, with D perhaps TRBD1 (5 bases). CDR1 and CDR2 from the germline V gene are SGDLS and YYNGEE. Trimming pared 0 bases from V and 9 bases from J, leaving 13 bases between. CDR3 length: 15 amino acids. CDR3 amino acids: CASSVEGSLASPLHF. The CDR3 DNA is TGTGCCAGCAGCGTAGAGGGGTCGCTAGCTTCACCCCTCCACTTT. The full variable domain, rest sourced from reference TRBV9 and TRBJ1-6, is DSGVTQTPKHLITATGQRVTLRCSPRSGDLSVYWYQQSLDQGLQFLIQYYNGEERAKGNILERFSAQQFPDLHSELNLSSLELGDSALYFCASSVEGSLASPLHFGNGTRLTVT.

The V call is TRBV4-1, the J call TRBJ1-2; 9 nucleotides align to TRBD1. In germline, CDR1 is MGHRA, CDR2 YSYEKL. V dropped 5 bases and J dropped 7; count of bases not matched to a gene: 8. The CDR3 sequence is 14 residues long. This CDR3 reads CASSEGQGRSGYTF. The CDR3 DNA reads as TGCGCCAGCAGCGAAGGACAGGGGAGGAGTGGCTACACCTTC.

As regards this clone: Other DNA sequences of this sample code for an identical CDR3. The chain links TRBV7-3 to TRBJ2-3; TRBD2 aligns across 9 bases. The germline V gene has CDR1 SGHTA and CDR2 FQGTGA. The length of the CDR3 is 14 residues. Trimming removed 2 bases from V and 6 bases from J; junction bases left unmatched: 3. CDR3 sequence (DNA): TGTGCCAGCAGCTTAGGCGGGGGGGCGGATACGCAGTATTTT. The encoded protein is CASSLGGGADTQYF. The full variable domain, its missing parts supplied by reference TRBV7-3 and TRBJ2-3, is GAGVSQTPSNKVTEKGKYVELRCDPISGHTALYWYRQSLGQGPEFLIYFQGTGAADDSGLPNDRFFAVRPEGSVSTLKIQRTERGDSAVYLCASSLGGGADTQYFGPGTRLTVL.

This sequence joins TRBV7-2 and TRBJ2-1; TRBD1 might be the D (5 bases). V lost 2 bases, J lost 7 bases, and 15 bases lay in between. This CDR3 contains 15 residues. The germline CDR1 and CDR2 sequences are SGHTA and FQGNSA. The CDR3 DNA reads TGTGCCAGCAGCTTACCGGACACACTCCTAAATGAGCAGTTCTTC. Encoded protein: CASSLPDTLLNEQFF.

The rearrangement joins TRBV27 to TRBJ2-3; D is unclear. Germline CDR1 MNHEY, CDR2 SMNVEV (reference sequence). V lost 6 bases, J lost 2 bases, and 9 bases lay in between. The CDR3 totals 13 residues. The CDR3: CASRGTNTDTQYF. CDR3 bases: TGTGCCAGCAGGGGAACCAACACAGATACGCAGTATTTT.

The gene calls are TRBV28 and TRBJ2-4, with unresolved D. CDR1 is MDHEN, CDR2 SYDVKM, per germline. Trimming took off 4 bases at V and 3 bases at J, with 16 bases between the two ends. There are 16 residues in the CDR3. For the CDR3, the DNA is TGTGCCAGCAGTTATAAATTGGCTTATGGCAAAAACATTCAGTACTTC. Its protein is CASSYKLAYGKNIQYF. Supplemented by reference TRBV28 and TRBJ2-4, the full variable domain reads DVKVTQSSRYLVKRTGEKVFLECVQDMDHENMFWYRQDPGLGLRLIYFSYDVKMKEKGDIPEGYSVSREKKERFSLILESASTNQTSMYLCASSYKLAYGKNIQYFGAGTRLSVL.

This chain joins TRBV27 and TRBJ1-6; no clear D. The V gene's germline CDR1 is MNHEY and CDR2 SMNVEV (reference sequence). The V gene lost 2 bases and the J gene lost 3 bases, with 8 bases spanning the gap. The CDR3 totals 15 residues. This CDR3 is CASSLIDYYNSPLHF. For the CDR3, the DNA is TGTGCCAGCAGTTTAATTGACTACTATAATTCACCCCTCCACTTT.